This T cell receptor beta chain was retrieved from a study of shared clonotypes between healthy human individuals. Deep was the level used in running the assay. In the original analysis: Filtering differed, since immunoSEQ gave only junction sequences and no quality scores. Generated by immunoSEQ multiplex PCR, the TCRdb table keeps only in-frame clones and is missing some. V, J and clone size reflect that table, while D and trimming were determined from the DNA. The sample includes 1,400,000 or so clones, just under 99% seen only once; the top ten take around 0.38%. Study outcomes and limitations: An effect of sequencing depth on clonotype sharing among donors was expected. Compared with memory subsets, naive subsets generally had larger estimated richness.

Note on this clone: Its antigen remains unknown.

The CDR3 covers 15 residues. Germline trimming cut 5 bases from V and 2 bases from J; bases unmatched to any gene: 3. Germline CDR1 is PRHDT and CDR2 is FYEKMQ (reference sequence). The sequence came from a man aged 25 to 40 in good health. The rearrangement links TRBV13 to TRBJ2-7; 13 bases are a match to TRBD2. Sequenced sample: naive CD4+ T cells sorted from blood. Subset indicated: CD45RA+ positively selected. Here the CDR3 DNA reads TGTGCCAGCAGCCGAGGGACTAGCGGGACCTACGAGCAGTACTTC. This encodes CASSRGTSGTYEQYF.